These 14 T cell receptor beta chains were all obtained from the same sample, sequenced in a study of blood T cells in healthy people across ages. A J-beta primer mix and a sample-barcoded 5' primer were used in a second PCR of roughly 6 to 12 cycles. A single record per CDR3 protein comes from TCRdb applying MiXCR to the 5' RACE reads. The table lists some 1.7 million distinct CDR3 sequences, roughly 30% of them singletons. Sequenced sample: blood. Receptor source: a woman aged 25 to 39 in good health.

The sample holds many counts of this clonotype. The V and J genes are TRBV3-1 and TRBJ2-7; no clear D gene. Per germline, CDR1 LGHDT and CDR2 YNNKEL (reference sequence). The CDR3 length is 14 residues. V was cut by 4 bases and J by 2 bases, with 12 bases left in between. CDR3 nucleotide sequence: TGTGCCAGCAGCCTTATGGGGTTGACCTACGAGCAGTACTTC. It codes for CASSLMGLTYEQYF.

The sample holds one count of this clonotype. A much bigger clone sits one base away, suggesting this may be a read error. The chain carries TRBV27 and TRBJ2-7; D is unclear. CDR1 is MNHEY, CDR2 SMNVEV, per germline (reference sequence). This CDR3 is built from 13 residues. Trimming shortened V by 1 base and J by 5 bases, and 9 bases separated the two germline ends. CDR3 loop: CASSLYRWDEQYF. The CDR3 region has the DNA TGTGCCAGCAGTTTATATCGGTGGGACGAGCAGTACTTC.

This CDR3 is CASRLRRFASNTEAFF. The CDR3 DNA is TGTGCCAGCAGGTTACGACGGTTCGCTTCGAACACTGAAGCTTTCTTT. V and J are TRBV28 and TRBJ1-1; no definite D call. The CDR3 has 16 amino acids. Trimming removed 6 bases at V and 1 base at J, with 18 bases between. Germline CDR1 is MDHEN and CDR2 is SYDVKM.

This clonotype turned up a few times. The chain employs TRBV5-1 and TRBJ2-1; 9 nucleotides align to TRBD2. The CDR3 covers 17 residues. V shed 1 base, J shed 2 bases, and the junction held 7 bases outside the gene matches. In germline, CDR1 is SGHRS, CDR2 YFSETQ. This CDR3 is CASSLLASGTPYNEQFF. CDR3 in DNA: TGCGCCAGCAGCTTGCTTGCTAGCGGGACCCCCTACAATGAGCAGTTCTTC.

This clonotype was counted between two and nine times. The CDR3 here is CASSDRTGAIGEQYF. The CDR3, as DNA: TGTGCCAGCAGCGACCGGACAGGGGCGATTGGCGAGCAGTACTTC. V usage is TRBV7-2 and J usage is TRBJ2-7, with 9 bases fitting TRBD1. Germline CDR1 is SGHTA and CDR2 is FQGNSA. There are 15 residues in the CDR3. The V and J ends lost 5 bases and 6 bases, in that order; junction bases with no gene match: 11.

The chain couples TRBV6-1 to TRBJ1-5; TRBD1 matches 10 bases. Germline trimming cut 5 bases from V and 0 bases from J; bases unmatched to any gene: 10. The CDR3 loop spans 18 amino acids. CDR1 is MNHNS, CDR2 SASEGT, per germline. The CDR3 DNA follows: TGTGCCAGCAGTACGGGACAGGGGAGACCATATAGCAATCAGCCCCAGCATTTT. Protein sequence: CASSTGQGRPYSNQPQHF.

This clonotype was counted a few times. A much larger clone lies a single base off, so this may be a read error. V usage is TRBV12-3 or TRBV12-4 and J usage is TRBJ2-5; D remains unclear. The J call could be wrong; TRBJ2-7 is a better fit for the DNA end. The CDR3 contains 13 residues. The CDR3 nucleotides are TGTGCCAGCAGTTTACCCCCAATTTGCGAGCAGTACTTC. This encodes CASSLPPICEQYF.

Notes on this clonotype: An end of the junction does not agree with germline; a read error may underlie this. V is TRBV10-1 and J is TRBJ2-3; 7 bases are a match to TRBD1. CDR3 size: 14 residues. Looked up from germline, CDR1 is WNHNN and CDR2 is SYGVQD (reference sequence). In nucleotides, the CDR3 is TGCGCTAAGGGGGCAGGGGCTCCCACAGGTACGCAGTATTTT. It is translated as CAKGAGAPTGTQYF.

Concerning this clonotype itself: An end of the junction differs from the germline gene, which may be a read error. This rearrangement joins TRBV2 to TRBJ2-5, with D possibly being TRBD1 (6 bases). The CDR3 is made up of 13 amino acids. Germline lookup yields CDR1 SNHLY and CDR2 FYNNEI. The chain's CDR3 is CAGSEAQGWEQYF. The DNA of the CDR3 is TGTGCCGGCAGTGAAGCCCAGGGGTGGGAGCAGTACTTC.

This clonotype turned up a few times. An end of the junction differs from the germline gene, which may be a read error. V usage is TRBV4-1 and J usage is TRBJ2-7; possibly TRBD1 for D (6 bases). Germline V gene sequence: CDR1 MGHRA, CDR2 YSYEKL. This CDR3 is 13 amino acids long. CDR3 nucleotide sequence: TGCACCAGCAGCGTACAGGGCTCCTACGAGCAGTACTTC. Translated: CTSSVQGSYEQYF.

V is TRBV7-2 and J is TRBJ1-1, with unresolved D. V shed 1 base and J shed 3 bases, with 6 bases lying between them. CDR1 and CDR2 from the germline V gene are SGHTA and FQGNSA. The CDR3 contains 13 residues. The CDR3 sequence is CASSLGLDTEAFF. The CDR3 DNA is TGTGCCAGCAGCTTAGGGCTCGACACTGAAGCTTTCTTT.

This clonotype appeared many times. The CDR3 protein is CAIRGPGKTQYF. The CDR3 nucleotides read TGTGCCATCAGGGGACCTGGGAAGACCCAGTACTTC. The chain carries TRBV10-3 and TRBJ2-5; either TRBD1 or TRBD2 may fit D (5 bases each). In germline, CDR1 is ENHRY, CDR2 SYGVKD. The CDR3 sequence is 12 residues long. V lost 6 bases, J lost 6 bases, and 11 bases lay in between.

The sample holds a few counts of this clonotype. The chain uses TRBV4-3 and TRBJ2-3; D might be TRBD1 (6 bases). Deletions cut 0 bases from V and 2 bases from J, with 15 bases between. The CDR3 contains 17 residues. Per germline, CDR1 LGHNA and CDR2 YSLEER. CDR3 DNA sequence: TGCGCCAGCAGCCAAGATGGGGTGGGGGCAGTCACAGATACGCAGTATTTT. Translating it yields CASSQDGVGAVTDTQYF.

This clonotype occurred once. The chain is built from TRBV7-2 and TRBJ1-5, with D perhaps matching TRBD1 (5 bases). V was cut by 1 base and J by 0 bases, with 10 bases left in between. CDR1 is SGHTA, CDR2 FQGNSA, per germline. This CDR3 is 16 amino acids long. DNA for the CDR3: TGTGCCAGCAGCTTAGTTGCAGGGTTTAGCAATCAGCCCCAGCATTTT. Protein product: CASSLVAGFSNQPQHF.